These 30 T cell receptor beta chains originate from one sample sequenced in a study of human T cells and chemical hapten exposure. The time point: patch test 1, 2 weeks after DPC sensitization. Stated treatment: therapeutic diphenylcyclopropenone sensitization with weekly scalp DPC. TCRdb reprocessed the RACE reads with MiXCR, giving one entry per CDR3 protein. The repertoire includes fewer than 100,000 distinct CDR3 sequences, 9.5% to 15% of them detected once, and approximately 2.1% sits in the top ten. Source: whole blood, taken in connection with sensitization to the hapten diphenylcyclopropenone (DPC). These receptors were collected from a woman between 40 and 50 years old with alopecia areata. Some clones in this sample may be carry-over from other donors' samples.

The table lists this clonotype with many counts. J is TRBJ1-1 and V is TRBV5-4, with D perhaps TRBD1 (6 bases). The germline V and J ends were trimmed by 1 base and 0 bases, with 13 bases remaining between them. CDR1 and CDR2 (germline): SGHNT, YYREEE (reference sequence). The CDR3 is made up of 16 amino acids. The CDR3 is CASSLPGVLMNTEAFF. In DNA form, the CDR3 reads TGTGCCAGCAGCTTGCCAGGGGTCCTTATGAACACTGAAGCTTTCTTT.

V gene TRBV6-6 combines with J gene TRBJ2-1; 10 bases map to TRBD2. Looked up from germline, CDR1 is MNHNY and CDR2 is SVGAGI (reference sequence). The CDR3 sequence is 15 residues long. After removal of 6 bases from V and 7 bases from J, the junction contained 9 bases not matched to a gene. CDR3 protein: CASRNLAGVRNEQFF. In DNA form, the CDR3 reads TGTGCCAGCAGAAATCTAGCGGGAGTCAGAAATGAGCAGTTCTTC.

There are a few counts of this clonotype. The rearrangement joins TRBV7-9 to TRBJ2-6, with 9 bases matching TRBD1. The CDR3 consists of 21 residues. Germline lookup yields CDR1 SEHNR and CDR2 FQNEAQ (reference sequence). V trimming: 4 bases; J trimming: 3 bases; junction bases outside the gene matches: 19. The CDR3 DNA sequence: TGTGCCAGCAGCTGGGAGCCAACCGGGACAGGGCTGATTTATGGGGCCAACGTCCTGACTTTC. Protein product: CASSWEPTGTGLIYGANVLTF. Combining the CDR3 with reference TRBV7-9 and TRBJ2-6 gives the whole variable domain DTGVSQNPRHKITKRGQNVTFRCDPISEHNRLYWYRQTLGQGPEFLTYFQNEAQLEKSRLLSDRFSAERPKGSFSTLEIQRTEQGDSAMYLCASSWEPTGTGLIYGANVLTFGAGSRLTVL.

This clonotype was counted at least ten times. This chain joins TRBV3-1 and TRBJ2-2; no firm D call. The CDR3 runs 13 residues. Germline CDR1 LGHDT, CDR2 YNNKEL (reference sequence). Trimming cost V 2 bases and J 7 bases, with 8 bases left between them. The CDR3 protein is CASSQNTLGELFF. CDR3 nucleotides: TGTGCCAGCAGCCAAAATACACTCGGGGAGCTGTTTTTT.

The chain carries TRBV20-1 and TRBJ1-2; D is unclear. This CDR3 is built from 13 residues. Germline V CDR1 and CDR2: DFQATT, SNEGSKA (reference sequence). Trimming took 5 bases from V and 5 from J, leaving 15 bases between them. Here the CDR3 reads CSAPYLTEYGYTF. DNA for the CDR3: TGCAGTGCTCCATACCTAACAGAGTATGGCTACACCTTC.

The chain recombines TRBV12-3 or TRBV12-4 with TRBJ2-7; D may be TRBD1 or TRBD2 (5 bases each). V gave up 4 bases and J gave up 5 bases, with 15 bases separating them. There are 14 residues in the CDR3. The CDR3 region has the DNA TGTGCCAGCAGTTCAGGTGGGACGGAACACGAGCAGTACTTC. Encoded protein: CASSSGGTEHEQYF.

The table lists this clonotype with a few counts. This sequence joins TRBV28 and TRBJ2-1, with TRBD2 identical over 11 bases. V trimming: 9 bases; J trimming: 7 bases; junction bases outside the gene matches: 11. The CDR3 loop spans 15 amino acids. CDR1 and CDR2 from the germline V gene are MDHEN and SYDVKM. The chain's CDR3 is CASRTAASGRNEQFF. The CDR3 region has the DNA TGTGCCAGTAGGACCGCGGCTAGCGGGAGGAATGAGCAGTTCTTC.

This chain uses TRBV7-6 with TRBJ2-3, with TRBD2 matching 12 bases. J gave up 4 bases and V 2 bases, and 7 bases lay outside the gene matches. Germline V gives CDR1 SGHVS, CDR2 FNYEAQ. The CDR3 runs to 17 residues. CDR3 residues: CASSLRLAGVIADTQYF. In DNA, the CDR3 is TGTGCCAGCAGCTTACGACTAGCGGGAGTAATAGCAGATACGCAGTATTTT.

This clonotype showed up many times. The V gene is TRBV13, the J gene TRBJ1-3, with 7 nucleotides matching TRBD1. This CDR3 is built from 17 residues. Looked up from germline, CDR1 is PRHDT and CDR2 is FYEKMQ (reference sequence). The V segment lost 5 bases and the J segment 2 bases; nucleotides outside the gene matches: 12. CDR3 sequence (DNA): TGTGCCAGCAGCCCCCGACAGGGAAGATTGGCTGGAAACACCATATATTTT. Encoded protein: CASSPRQGRLAGNTIYF.

J is TRBJ1-5 and V is TRBV5-1; D gene uncertain. Germline CDR1 and CDR2: SGHRS and YFSETQ. CDR3 length: 15 amino acids. Trimming stripped 1 base from V and 0 bases from J, with 8 bases between. CDR3: CASSLLGNSNQPQHF. Here the CDR3 DNA reads TGCGCCAGCAGCTTGTTGGGGAATAGCAATCAGCCCCAGCATTTT.

This clonotype was counted only a few times. V is TRBV12-3 or TRBV12-4 and J is TRBJ2-2, with 7 positions matching TRBD2. The CDR3 extends over 14 amino acids. After removal of 6 bases from V and 6 bases from J, the junction contained 7 bases not matched to a gene. CDR3 sequence: CASSWGGIAGELFF. In nucleotides, the CDR3 is TGTGCCAGCAGCTGGGGGGGGATCGCCGGGGAGCTGTTTTTT.

This clonotype has more than one count but fewer than ten. The rearrangement links TRBV12-3 or TRBV12-4 to TRBJ2-7; D call uncertain. The V and J ends lost 7 bases and 6 bases respectively, with 13 bases between them. CDR3 length: 12 amino acids. Written as DNA, the CDR3 is TGTGCCAGCACCCGCCGGGTTGCCGAGCAGTACTTC. This sequence encodes CASTRRVAEQYF.

CDR3 region: CASSWTSGNPSSYNEQFF. CDR3 nucleotide sequence: TGTGCCAGCAGCTGGACTAGCGGGAACCCTAGCTCCTACAATGAGCAGTTCTTC. The J gene is TRBJ2-1, the V gene TRBV3-1; 12 bases fit TRBD2. This CDR3 is 18 amino acids long. V was pared by 5 bases and J by 0 bases, with 8 bases of the junction left unmatched. Germline values: CDR1 LGHDT, CDR2 YNNKEL (reference sequence).

This clonotype has at least ten counts. V and J are TRBV20-1 and TRBJ1-5, with D hard to call. Germline values: CDR1 DFQATT, CDR2 SNEGSKA (reference sequence). The CDR3 totals 12 residues. V shed 8 bases and J shed 2 bases, with 10 bases lying between them. CDR3 DNA: TGCAGTACCTTCGGGGGCAATCAGCCCCAGCATTTT. Translating gives CSTFGGNQPQHF.

The chain employs TRBV24-1 and TRBJ2-7, with D possibly matching TRBD2 (5 bases). In germline, CDR1 is KGHDR, CDR2 SFDVKD. The CDR3 runs to 13 residues. The V end was cut by 2 bases, the J end by 4 bases, with 8 bases between. The CDR3 sequence is CATSDYRGYEQYF. DNA of the CDR3: TGTGCCACCAGTGATTACCGCGGGTACGAGCAGTACTTC.

The V call is TRBV7-6, the J call TRBJ2-1; D is unresolved. The CDR3 consists of 15 residues. Germline assignment: CDR1 SGHVS and CDR2 FNYEAQ. Trimming removed 5 bases at V and 4 bases at J, with 15 bases between. CDR3 sequence: CASSEDGSTYNEQFF. For the CDR3, the DNA is TGTGCCAGCAGCGAAGACGGTTCTACATACAATGAGCAGTTCTTC.

DNA of the CDR3: TGTGCCAGCAGTTACTCAACAGGGCGGACTGAAGCTTTCTTT. This translates into CASSYSTGRTEAFF. V usage is TRBV6-5 and J usage is TRBJ1-1; tentative D call: TRBD1 (6 bases). The CDR3 has 14 residues. The germline V gene encodes CDR1 MNHEY and CDR2 SVGAGI. Trimming shortened V by 0 bases and J by 5 bases, and 10 bases separated the two germline ends.

This clonotype showed up just a few times. The V and J genes are TRBV20-1 and TRBJ2-7; D is unresolved. The CDR3 extends over 13 amino acids. V was shortened by 0 bases and J by 3 bases, with 9 bases between the two germline ends. The germline V gene has CDR1 DFQATT and CDR2 SNEGSKA (reference sequence). This CDR3 is CSARDLWSYEQYF. CDR3 in DNA: TGCAGTGCTAGAGATCTCTGGAGCTACGAGCAGTACTTC.

This clonotype was seen more than once but under ten times. V usage is TRBV6-2 or TRBV6-3 and J usage is TRBJ2-7; D is unresolved. V lost 1 base and J 5 bases, leaving 3 bases between the germline ends. Per germline, CDR1 MNHEY and CDR2 SVGEGT. The CDR3 is 11 residues long. CDR3 sequence (DNA): TGTGCCAGCAGTTACTTCAACGAGCAGTACTTC. The encoded protein is CASSYFNEQYF.

This clonotype was detected ten times or more. The chain couples TRBV7-2 to TRBJ1-6, with 9 bases fitting TRBD1. The CDR3 totals 15 residues. Germline V gene data show CDR1 as SGHTA and CDR2 as FQGNSA. V dropped 4 bases and J dropped 9; count of bases not matched to a gene: 7. CDR3 in amino acids: CASSSGQGGLSPLHF. The CDR3 bases are TGTGCCAGCAGCTCGGGACAGGGAGGACTTTCACCCCTCCACTTT.

To note about this clonotype: An end of the junction does not agree with germline; a read error may underlie this. V gene TRBV7-3 combines with J gene TRBJ2-3, with a tentative D call TRBD1 (6 bases). Germline V gene lookup returns CDR1 SGHTA and CDR2 FQGTGA. The CDR3 length is 14 residues. In DNA form, the CDR3 reads TGTACCAGCAGCTTAACTTACAGGGAAGATACGCAGTATTTT. This sequence encodes CTSSLTYREDTQYF.

This clonotype was counted a few times. The CDR3 DNA is TGTGCCAGCAGCGATAGCGGGAGCCGCGCCGAGCAGTACTTC. Its protein product is CASSDSGSRAEQYF. The rearrangement uses TRBV7-2 and TRBJ2-7; 9 positions match TRBD2. The CDR3 sequence is 14 residues long. Germline CDR1 is SGHTA and CDR2 is FQGNSA. The V segment lost 5 bases and the J segment 6 bases; nucleotides outside the gene matches: 8.

The CDR3 DNA is TGTGCCAGTCGCAGGGCAGGGAGTGAAAAACTGTTTTTT. This codes for CASRRAGSEKLFF. V usage is TRBV12-3 or TRBV12-4 and J usage is TRBJ1-4; TRBD1 might be the D (5 bases). V gave up 9 bases and J gave up 7 bases, with 15 bases separating them. CDR3 length: 13 residues.

In this sample, this clonotype turned up a few times. V is TRBV6-5 and J is TRBJ1-1; D uncertain. Germline V gene lookup returns CDR1 MNHEY and CDR2 SVGAGI. Trimming took 8 bases from V and 3 from J, leaving 16 bases between them. This CDR3 contains 14 residues. CDR3 in amino acids: CASRGGRYDTEAFF. CDR3 DNA: TGTGCCAGCCGAGGAGGGAGGTACGACACTGAAGCTTTCTTT.

This clonotype was observed at least ten times. The chain carries TRBV13 and TRBJ2-4; TRBD2 agrees at 14 bases. Losses at the gene ends were 4 bases for V and 0 bases for J; bases not matched to a gene: 11. CDR3 length equals 20 residues. Germline V CDR1 and CDR2: PRHDT, FYEKMQ (reference sequence). CDR3 bases: TGTGCCAGCAGCTCGCAACGACTAGCGGGAGGGGGTCTAGCCAAAAACATTCAGTACTTC. Amino acid sequence: CASSSQRLAGGGLAKNIQYF.

This clonotype was counted between two and nine times. The CDR3 nucleotides read TGTGCCAGCAGCCGGACAGGGCCCAATCAGCCCCAGCATTTT. Translating gives CASSRTGPNQPQHF. V and J are TRBV27 and TRBJ1-5; 8 bases line up with TRBD1. The V segment lost 6 bases and the J segment 3 bases; nucleotides outside the gene matches: 4. This CDR3 comprises 14 residues. The germline V gene has CDR1 MNHEY and CDR2 SMNVEV (reference sequence).

The table lists this clonotype with many counts. The CDR3 DNA follows: TGTGCCAGCAGTGGCCCTCGGGAGCAGTACTTC. The encoded protein is CASSGPREQYF. The chain has TRBV6-2 or TRBV6-3 and TRBJ2-7; D not certain. In germline, CDR1 is MNHEY, CDR2 SVGEGT. The CDR3 consists of 11 residues. V was trimmed by 5 bases and J by 7 bases, leaving 9 bases between them.

The V gene is TRBV29-1, the J gene TRBJ1-1, with D possibly being TRBD1 (6 bases). With 4 bases removed from V and 8 bases from J, the gap between germline ends came to 14 bases. The CDR3 runs to 12 residues. CDR1 SQVTM and CDR2 ANQGSEA come from the germline V gene. In DNA form, the CDR3 reads TGCAGCGTTGGAGACCCCGGGGGCGAAGCTTTCTTT. Amino acids: CSVGDPGGEAFF.

The rearrangement uses TRBV30 and TRBJ1-4; 7 nucleotides agree with TRBD1. Trimming cost V 1 base and J 5 bases; bases outside gene matches: 4. Germline V lookup: CDR1 GTSNPN, CDR2 SVGIG (reference sequence). The CDR3 runs 14 residues. DNA of the CDR3: TGTGCCTGGAGTGCCGGGACAGTGAATGAAAAACTGTTTTTT. Amino acid sequence: CAWSAGTVNEKLFF.

This clonotype was seen a handful of times. V gene TRBV6-2 or TRBV6-3 combines with J gene TRBJ2-3, with D perhaps given as TRBD1 or TRBD2 (5 bases each). This CDR3 comprises 15 residues. Germline values: CDR1 MNHEY, CDR2 SVGEGT. V was cut by 2 bases and J by 0 bases, with 9 bases left in between. DNA for the CDR3: TGTGCCAGCAGTTACCACCGGGACAGCACAGATACGCAGTATTTT. Translating gives CASSYHRDSTDTQYF.